These T cell receptor beta chains were read from a single sample in a study of T cell changes during pregnancy in multiple sclerosis. Sequencing used immunoSEQ multiplex PCR; TCRdb keeps in-frame clones, though not all of them. The data contain 70,000 to 95,000 clones, roughly 91% of them seen just once; the ten biggest clones take up approximately 2.8%. The material was peripheral blood, obtained after pregnancy. These receptors originate from a female donor in good health, enrolled as a control in a pregnancy study. The CDR3 runs from the conserved cysteine through the conserved F or W. The D gene is left open where the match is weak. The size entry is marked missing in some rows and otherwise reads once, few, many or a size class.

v_call,j_call,clone_size,d_call,cdr3_aa,cdr3_nt
TRBV29-1,TRBJ2-3,-,TRBD2,CSVSSGGFSDTQYF,TGCAGCGTTAGTAGCGGGGGGTTTTCAGATACGCAGTATTTT
TRBV9,TRBJ1-1,-,TRBD1,CASSVAPTGRITEAFF,TGTGCCAGCAGCGTCGCGCCGACAGGGAGGATCACTGAAGCTTTCTTT
TRBV28,TRBJ2-5,-,-,CASSLGGPGQIQETQYF,TGTGCCAGCAGTTTAGGGGGGCCGGGACAGATCCAAGAGACCCAGTACTTC
TRBV19,TRBJ2-7,-,TRBD2,CASSIYPPATSLSYEQYF,TGTGCCAGTAGTATTTATCCCCCCGCGACTAGCCTTTCCTACGAGCAGTACTTC
TRBV9,TRBJ1-2,once,-,CASSSERGGGYTF,TGTGCCAGCAGCAGCGAAAGGGGGGGTGGCTACACCTTC
TRBV19,TRBJ2-5,-,TRBD1,CASGTGGWETQYF,TGTGCCAGTGGGACAGGGGGTTGGGAGACCCAGTACTTC
TRBV4-2,TRBJ2-1,many,-,CASSQGHGEGGNEQFF,TGTGCCAGCAGCCAAGGTCACGGGGAAGGGGGCAATGAGCAGTTCTTC
TRBV15,TRBJ2-3,-,-,CATSRALLGESTDTQYF,TGTGCCACCAGCAGAGCATTACTGGGCGAGTCGACAGATACGCAGTATTTT
TRBV30,TRBJ1-2,-,-,CAYHDGIDSHYTF,TGTGCCTACCATGATGGGATCGACAGCCACTACACCTTC
TRBV5-5,TRBJ2-2,-,-,CASSFVRTARTGELFF,TGTGCCAGCAGCTTCGTCCGTACCGCTCGGACCGGGGAGCTGTTTTTT
TRBV6-1,TRBJ1-1,-,-,CASSGTPNTEAFF,TGTGCCAGCAGTGGGACACCGAACACTGAAGCTTTCTTT
TRBV7-2,TRBJ2-1,-,-,CASSLQASEDEQFF,TGTGCCAGCAGCTTACAGGCTAGCGAAGATGAGCAGTTCTTC
TRBV29-1,TRBJ2-1,-,TRBD2,CSVGGGALSYNEQFF,TGCAGCGTTGGCGGGGGGGCCCTTAGCTACAATGAGCAGTTCTTC
TRBV7-3,TRBJ2-1,-,TRBD2,CASSPGASGRTEQFF,TGTGCCAGCAGCCCCGGGGCTAGCGGGAGGACTGAGCAGTTCTTC
TRBV7-3,TRBJ2-2,-,TRBD1,CASSYGQGGGELFF,TGTGCCAGCAGCTACGGACAGGGCGGCGGGGAGCTGTTTTTT
TRBV14,TRBJ2-2,-,TRBD1,CARYSGTGNTGELFF,TGTGCCAGGTACTCCGGGACAGGGAACACCGGGGAGCTGTTTTTT
TRBV11-2,TRBJ2-1,-,-,CASSSISSYNEQFF,TGTGCCAGCAGCTCTATTAGCTCCTACAATGAGCAGTTCTTC
TRBV30,TRBJ2-5,-,-,CAWSPFSGVGETQYF,TGTGCCTGGTCGCCCTTTAGCGGTGTGGGAGAGACCCAGTACTTC
TRBV7-8,TRBJ1-3,-,TRBD1,CASSLEDRGAGNTIYF,TGTGCCAGCAGCTTAGAAGACAGGGGGGCTGGAAACACCATATATTTT
TRBV5-4,TRBJ2-3,-,-,CASSSAELGVEQYF,TGTGCCAGCAGCTCGGCCGAGTTAGGGGTCGAGCAGTATTTT
TRBV2,TRBJ1-1,once,TRBD1,CALGGQGNTEAFF,TGTGCCCTTGGGGGACAGGGGAACACTGAAGCTTTCTTT
TRBV28,TRBJ2-7,once,TRBD2,CASSFWTSGAYEQYF,TGTGCCAGCAGTTTCTGGACTAGCGGAGCCTACGAGCAGTACTTC
TRBV7-9,TRBJ1-3,once,-,CASSLSGGGYSGNTIYF,TGTGCCAGCAGCTTATCCGGGGGGGGCTACTCTGGAAACACCATATATTTT
TRBV6-6,TRBJ1-5,-,-,CASSRLREPQHF,TGTGCCAGCAGTCGACTGCGGGAGCCCCAGCATTTT
TRBV7-9,TRBJ2-7,-,TRBD1,CASTQGVEQYF,TGTGCCAGCACCCAGGGGGTTGAGCAGTACTTC
TRBV18,TRBJ1-1,once,-,CASSPPQALMNTEAFF,TGTGCCAGCTCACCACCGCAGGCCCTCATGAACACTGAAGCTTTCTTT
TRBV4-3,TRBJ2-1,few,TRBD2,CASSQDLASGSNEQFF,TGCGCCAGCAGCCAAGACCTGGCTAGCGGGAGCAATGAGCAGTTCTTC
TRBV5-1,TRBJ2-1,once,-,CASSLARFWRRHYNEQFF,TGCGCCAGCAGCTTGGCCCGTTTCTGGAGGCGGCACTACAATGAGCAGTTCTTC
TRBV28,TRBJ1-4,-,-,CASSSPGSGTNEKLFF,TGTGCCAGCAGTTCCCCCGGCAGCGGAACTAATGAAAAACTGTTTTTT
TRBV11-2,TRBJ2-2,-,TRBD2,CASRASGTRTGELFF,TGTGCCAGCAGGGCATCCGGGACTAGGACCGGGGAGCTGTTTTTT
TRBV6-5,TRBJ2-7,-,TRBD1,CASSYGTGTYEQYF,TGTGCCAGCAGTTACGGGACAGGGACCTACGAGCAGTACTTC
TRBV10-3,TRBJ1-5,-,-,CAITGGEGQPQHF,TGTGCCATCACCGGAGGGGAGGGCCAGCCCCAGCATTTT
TRBV28,TRBJ1-1,-,-,CASSFRSFGNTEAFF,TGTGCCAGCAGTTTTCGTTCGTTCGGGAACACTGAAGCTTTCTTT
TRBV15,TRBJ2-7,-,TRBD2,CATSGTSGRADEQYF,TGTGCCACCAGCGGAACTAGCGGGAGGGCGGACGAGCAGTACTTC
TRBV19,TRBJ1-1,-,-,CASSISGAQTEAFF,TGTGCCAGTAGTATAAGTGGGGCTCAGACTGAAGCTTTCTTT
TRBV10-1,TRBJ2-1,once,-,CASSPGSSGNEQFF,TGCGCCAGCAGTCCGGGATCCTCGGGCAATGAGCAGTTCTTC
TRBV7-6,TRBJ2-1,-,TRBD2,CASSLTSGSGEQFF,TGTGCCAGCAGCTTAACTAGCGGGAGTGGCGAGCAGTTCTTC
TRBV7-9,TRBJ2-5,once,TRBD2,CASSLETSAGTQYF,TGTGCCAGCAGCTTAGAGACTAGCGCGGGGACCCAGTACTTC
TRBV11-2,TRBJ2-7,-,-,CASSPGLALGYEQYF,TGTGCCAGCAGCCCAGGCTTGGCTCTTGGCTACGAGCAGTACTTC
TRBV18,TRBJ2-7,-,TRBD1,CASSSGTGGNEQYF,TGTGCCAGCTCGTCCGGGACAGGGGGCAACGAGCAGTACTTC
TRBV6-5,TRBJ1-1,-,TRBD1,CASRLGGGRTEAFF,TGTGCCAGCAGGTTAGGAGGGGGCCGGACTGAAGCTTTCTTT
TRBV5-8,TRBJ2-7,once,TRBD1,CASSRQGAPYEQYF,TGTGCCAGCAGCCGACAGGGGGCTCCTTACGAGCAGTACTTC
TRBV11-2,TRBJ2-6,once,TRBD2,CASSPRASGSTGANVLTF,TGTGCCAGCAGCCCCCGTGCTAGCGGGAGTACAGGGGCCAACGTCCTGACTTTC
TRBV5-1,TRBJ2-3,-,-,CASRRRNRAFTDTQYF,TGCGCCAGCAGGAGGCGTAACAGGGCATTCACAGATACGCAGTATTTT
TRBV4-3,TRBJ2-3,-,-,CASSQDSRGADTQYF,TGCGCCAGCAGCCAAGATTCCAGGGGTGCAGATACGCAGTATTTT
TRBV5-1,TRBJ1-1,-,-,CASSLEQGSGMAFF,TGCGCCAGCAGCTTGGAACAGGGTTCCGGTATGGCTTTCTTT
TRBV2,TRBJ2-3,-,TRBD2,CASSESSGGVGGTDTQYF,TGTGCCAGCAGTGAAAGTAGCGGGGGGGTTGGGGGGACAGATACGCAGTATTTT
TRBV18,TRBJ2-7,-,-,CASSPGHLYEQYF,TGTGCCAGCTCACCAGGCCACCTCTACGAGCAGTACTTC
TRBV7-2,TRBJ2-3,once,-,CASSLLGAGPGDTQYF,TGTGCCAGCAGCTTATTGGGGGCAGGCCCCGGGGATACGCAGTATTTT
TRBV7-8,TRBJ2-7,-,-,CASSQDPGWEQYF,TGCGCCAGCAGCCAAGATCCAGGGTGGGAGCAGTACTTC